Below, 5 T cell receptor beta chains from the same sample are listed, as sequenced in a study of T cells in Graves' hyperthyroidism and ophthalmopathy. The TCR beta CDR3 regions underwent amplification using RNA transcripts as the source. When the TCR CDR3 underwent first-round RT-PCR, the HTBI primer set was used. From the multiplex PCR reads, TCRdb called clonotypes with MiXCR, one entry per CDR3 protein. In the table there are under 400,000 distinct CDR3 sequences, 15% to 19% of which are singletons. Source material: blood. The receptor source for this set is a woman aged 18-29 years with Graves' hyperthyroidism that later progressed to Graves' ophthalmopathy.

This clonotype appeared many times. CDR3: CASSLELSPLHF. CDR3 DNA: TGTGCCAGCAGTTTGGAACTTTCACCCCTCCACTTT. The V call is TRBV28, the J call TRBJ1-6, with D uncertain. The CDR3 is 12 amino acids. Trimming took 3 bases from V and 9 from J, leaving 6 bases between them. From germline, CDR1 is MDHEN and CDR2 SYDVKM.

This clonotype was found many times. This chain's CDR3 is CATSELNYGYTF. Here the CDR3 DNA reads TGTGCCACCTCCGAGCTTAACTATGGCTACACCTTC. The V call is TRBV10-3, the J call TRBJ1-2; D not resolved. CDR3 length equals 12 residues. CDR1 and CDR2 (germline): ENHRY, SYGVKD. Deletions cut 10 bases from V and 1 base from J, with 10 bases between.

The gene calls are TRBV12-3 or TRBV12-4 and TRBJ2-5, with D tentatively TRBD2 (6 bases). This CDR3 spans 15 amino acids. The V end was cut by 3 bases, the J end by 4 bases, with 15 bases between. The CDR3 sequence: CASSFGQGGVETQYF. CDR3 DNA sequence: TGTGCCAGCAGTTTTGGGCAGGGCGGGGTAGAGACCCAGTACTTC.

This clonotype was seen at least ten times. The chain uses TRBV27 and TRBJ1-5, with TRBD1 as a possible D gene (5 bases). This CDR3 comprises 12 residues. Germline CDR1 is MNHEY and CDR2 is SMNVEV (reference sequence). V lost 5 bases, J lost 7 bases, and 9 bases lay in between. The DNA of the CDR3 is TGTGCCAGCAGTACCCAGGGCCAGCCCCAGCATTTT. Translated, it gives CASSTQGQPQHF.

This clonotype was detected only a few times. The chain is built from TRBV27 and TRBJ2-1; 10 nucleotides line up with TRBD2. V shed 5 bases and J 2 bases; nucleotides not matched to a gene: 3. The CDR3 is 15 residues long. Germline CDR1 MNHEY, CDR2 SMNVEV (reference sequence). CDR3 loop: CASSDLAGAYNEQFF. For the CDR3, the DNA is TGTGCCAGCAGTGACCTAGCGGGAGCCTACAATGAGCAGTTCTTC.